This entry describes one T cell receptor (beta chain). Assay: immunoSEQ multiplex PCR; the TCRdb copy retains only in-frame clones and omits some. The sample yields 120,000 to 150,000 clones, over 75% seen once. Germline CDR1 is SGDLS and CDR2 is YYNGEE. With 0 bases removed from V and 3 bases from J, the gap between germline ends came to 9 bases. CDR3 length equals 15 residues. The data were taken from a study of blood T cell repertoires in COVID-19. Study in general: Samples came from the United States, Italy and Spain, spanning acute and convalescent COVID-19.

J is TRBJ1-4 and V is TRBV9; D remains unclear. This TCR derives from a man younger than 30 with COVID-19, enrolled during active disease. The sample comprised peripheral blood. The chain's CDR3 is CASSVGLRPNEKLFF. The CDR3 DNA is TGTGCCAGCAGCGTAGGTCTCAGGCCTAATGAAAAACTGTTTTTT.